This entry is about one T cell receptor (beta chain). The antigen remains unidentified. This entry is derived from a study of shared clonotypes between healthy human individuals. General observations from the study: The sampled material consisted only of blood, and tissue repertoires are likely to differ. Larger richness was generally estimated for naive than memory subsets.

Using immunoSEQ multiplex PCR, the repertoire was profiled, and TCRdb retains in-frame clones only, with some absent. Among 1.6 million or so clones listed, approximately 98.5% were seen once. Memory CD4+ cells were the fraction left after CD45RA+ naive selection. This receptor was identified in a man aged 25-45 years in good health. Specimen: naive CD4+ T cells sorted from blood. Subset here: CD45RA+ positively selected.

The CDR3 is CASSFPGTSGGETQYF. CDR3 nucleotide sequence: TGTGCCAGCAGCTTTCCCGGGACTAGCGGTGGGGAGACCCAGTACTTC. The chain carries TRBV5-4 and TRBJ2-5; 11 bases align to TRBD2. This CDR3 has 16 amino acids. V dropped 2 bases and J dropped 5; count of bases not matched to a gene: 8. Germline CDR1 reads SGHNT; CDR2 reads YYREEE (reference sequence). The variable domain in full, with the rest retrieved from reference TRBV5-4 and TRBJ2-5, is ETGVTQSPTHLIKTRGQQVTLRCSSQSGHNTVSWYQQALGQGPQFIFQYYREEENGRGNFPPRFSGLQFPNYSSELNVNALELDDSALYLCASSFPGTSGGETQYFGPGTRLLVL.